This TCR beta chain was sequenced for a study of blood T cell repertoires in COVID-19. Study information: Whether acute or convalescent, the COVID-19 samples came from the United States, Italy and Spain. Sources were T cells, B-cell-depleted T cells, or PBMCs; the material itself was cDNA or gDNA.

The V and J ends lost 3 bases and 3 bases, in that order; junction bases with no gene match: 3. Germline loops: CDR1 MGHDK, CDR2 SYGVNS. This CDR3 has 14 amino acids. The count of this clone is one. Seattle-derived patients entered the study during active infection and were followed longitudinally. In the original processing: Estimates of nucleated cell counts were drawn from the amplification of reference gene primers. Profiled with immunoSEQ multiplex PCR; TCRdb holds only in-frame clones, not every one. V and J calls and clone size are as listed in that table; D and trimming were resolved from the DNA. The sample includes approximately 200,000 clones, around 79% of them seen just once.

The sequencing sample was made of peripheral blood. The chain employs TRBV25-1 and TRBJ2-3; 7 positions match TRBD2. The TCR was taken from a woman aged 40-49 years with COVID-19, enrolled during active disease. The CDR3 spells CASSDGAGTDTQYF. In DNA, the CDR3 is TGTGCCAGCAGTGACGGAGCGGGAACAGATACGCAGTATTTT. Drawing the rest from reference TRBV25-1 and TRBJ2-3, the complete variable domain is EADIYQTPRYLVIGTGKKITLECSQTMGHDKMYWYQQDPGMELHLIHYSYGVNSTEKGDLSSESTVSRIRTEHFPLTLESARPSHTSQYLCASSDGAGTDTQYFGPGTRLTVL.